This entry lists 11 T cell receptor beta chains sequenced from one sample in a study of technical replicates of blood from a few donors. Data came from immunoSEQ multiplex PCR; TCRdb stores just in-frame clones and leaves some out. The sample records 45,000 to 60,000 clones, 91% being singletons. Sequencing was carried out using PBMCs. The receptors originated from a human donor in good health. Some clones in this sample may be carry-over from other donors' samples.

This clone was counted once. The gene calls are TRBV7-9 and TRBJ1-1, with D maybe TRBD1 (5 bases). Trimming removed 5 bases from V and 6 bases from J, with 13 bases in between. Germline V gives CDR1 SEHNR, CDR2 FQNEAQ (reference sequence). CDR3 length: 13 amino acids. CDR3 amino acids: CASSQTGGAEAFF. The CDR3 DNA is TGTGCCAGCAGCCAGACTGGGGGGGCTGAAGCTTTCTTT. The full variable domain, in which reference TRBV7-9 and TRBJ1-1 provide the parts outside the CDR3, is DTGVSQNPRHKITKRGQNVTFRCDPISEHNRLYWYRQTLGQGPEFLTYFQNEAQLEKSRLLSDRFSAERPKGSFSTLEIQRTEQGDSAMYLCASSQTGGAEAFFGQGTRLTVV.

CDR3: CASSRQGTPQPQHF. CDR3 sequence (DNA): TGTGCCAGCAGTAGACAGGGTACTCCCCAGCCCCAGCATTTT. This chain uses TRBV6-1 with TRBJ1-5; 7 bases line up with TRBD1. Looked up from germline, CDR1 is MNHNS and CDR2 is SASEGT. V dropped 5 bases and J dropped 7; count of bases not matched to a gene: 8. The CDR3 covers 14 residues.

The chain joins TRBV23-1 to TRBJ2-3, with 9 bases identical to TRBD1. TRBV23-1 is treated as an ORF (open reading frame) with a function not yet certain. This CDR3 spans 17 amino acids. Trimming took 4 bases from V and 4 from J; bases not matched to a gene: 12. The CDR3 loop is CASSRTIGQGSPDTQYF. The CDR3, as DNA: TGCGCCAGCAGTCGCACAATCGGACAGGGGAGCCCAGATACGCAGTATTTT.

V gene TRBV12-5 combines with J gene TRBJ2-7; 12 nucleotides agree with TRBD1. The V gene's germline CDR1 is LGHNT and CDR2 FRNRAP. This CDR3 has 17 amino acids. Trimming removed 0 bases from V and 1 base from J; junction bases left unmatched: 4. The chain's CDR3 is CASGLVQGQGASYEQYF. Written as DNA, the CDR3 is TGTGCTAGTGGTTTGGTACAGGGACAGGGGGCGTCCTACGAGCAGTACTTC.

The chain couples TRBV7-7 to TRBJ2-5, with TRBD1 matching over 8 bases. Germline loops: CDR1 SSHAT, CDR2 FNYEAQ (reference sequence). This CDR3 is 13 amino acids long. J was trimmed by 11 bases and V by 3 bases; bases with no gene match: 8. The CDR3 DNA reads as TGTGCCAGCAGCTTGACTCAGGGGGCAGGGCAGTACTTC. Its translation is CASSLTQGAGQYF.

The rearrangement joins TRBV7-2 to TRBJ1-5, with D possibly matching TRBD1 (6 bases). V lost 4 bases, J lost 4 bases, and 11 bases lay in between. The CDR3 has 14 residues. CDR1 is SGHTA, CDR2 FQGNSA, per germline. CDR3 sequence: CASSSWTANQPQHF. For the CDR3, the DNA is TGTGCCAGCAGCTCATGGACAGCTAATCAGCCCCAGCATTTT.

This clone appeared once. The chain links TRBV9 to TRBJ2-1; no clear D. The CDR3 extends over 15 amino acids. The germline gives CDR1 SGDLS, CDR2 YYNGEE. V was trimmed by 0 bases and J by 0 bases, leaving 7 bases between them. DNA of the CDR3: TGTGCCAGCAGCGTAGAAGCAGGCTCCTACAATGAGCAGTTCTTC. Amino acid sequence: CASSVEAGSYNEQFF.

The chain joins TRBV7-8 to TRBJ1-3, with 9 bases aligning to TRBD1. V dropped 2 bases and J dropped 4; count of bases not matched to a gene: 3. The CDR3 runs 15 residues. Per germline, CDR1 SGHVS and CDR2 FQNEAQ. CDR3 protein: CASSLTGTGGNTIYF. The CDR3 nucleotides are TGTGCCAGCAGCTTAACTGGGACAGGGGGAAACACCATATATTTT.

This clone appeared a single time. The rearrangement links TRBV25-1 to TRBJ2-2; TRBD2 agrees at 12 bases. V lost 1 base and J lost 8; bases outside the gene matches: 8. This CDR3 contains 17 residues. The germline gives CDR1 MGHDK, CDR2 SYGVNS. CDR3 DNA sequence: TGTGCCAGCAGTGAATGGGTTACTAGCGGGAGGACAGGGGAGCTGTTTTTT. It codes for CASSEWVTSGRTGELFF.

The V call is TRBV6-6, the J call TRBJ2-1, with D maybe TRBD2 (6 bases). The ends were cut back, 5 bases at V and 8 bases at J, with 16 bases in the middle. The CDR3 totals 14 residues. Germline V gives CDR1 MNHNY, CDR2 SVGAGI (reference sequence). The CDR3 coding sequence is TGTGCCAGCAGTACTCCGGGACTTTGGTATGAGCAGTTCTTC. This translates into CASSTPGLWYEQFF.

V gene TRBV30 combines with J gene TRBJ1-5; no definite D call. This CDR3 spans 14 amino acids. Trimming removed 3 bases from V and 3 bases from J, with 12 bases in between. From germline, CDR1 is GTSNPN and CDR2 SVGIG (reference sequence). CDR3 protein: CAWSGSAFNQPQHF. DNA of the CDR3: TGTGCCTGGAGCGGTAGTGCTTTCAATCAGCCCCAGCATTTT.